The rows below give T cell receptor beta chains drawn from one sample of a study of beta chain features in type 1 diabetes. Sequencing was performed with immunoSEQ multiplex PCR; in TCRdb, only in-frame clones are kept and a portion is missing. The sample includes about 210,000 clones, 11% of them seen just once. Sequencing was done on a sample of central memory CD4+ T cells from blood. These receptors all stem from a man younger than 35 in good health. Both conserved end residues are part of each CDR3. A D gene is named only where the DNA matches it firmly. Clone size is given for some rows only: seen once, a few or many times, or a class if the clone is expanded.

TRBJ2-3 | many | NA | TRBV15 | 14 | TGTGCCACCAGCAGAGAAACTGGGAGGGATACGCAGTATTTT | CATSRETGRDTQYF
TRBJ1-5 | NA | NA | TRBV6-5 | 15 | TGTGCCAGCAGTTATAATGGGCAGATCAATCAGCCCCAGCATTTT | CASSYNGQINQPQHF
TRBJ2-5 | few | NA | TRBV19 | 14 | TGTGCCAGTAGTATATTGGGCAGACCGGAGACCCAGTACTTC | CASSILGRPETQYF
TRBJ2-2 | NA | NA | TRBV11-2 | 15 | TGTGCCAGCAGCTTAGCTGCAGGGATCACCGGGGAGCTGTTTTTT | CASSLAAGITGELFF
TRBJ2-1 | few | NA | TRBV7-9 | 19 | TGTGCCAGCAGCTTTCTCCGGGGATTGGCCGATTCCCCGCACAATGAGCAGTTCTTC | CASSFLRGLADSPHNEQFF
TRBJ2-7 | NA | TRBD2 | TRBV28 | 14 | TGTGCCAGCACCCCCGGGGGGGGCCTCTACGAGCAGTACTTC | CASTPGGGLYEQYF
TRBJ2-1 | NA | TRBD2 | TRBV4-1 | 19 | TGCGCCAGCAGCCAAGATCAGGGACTAGCGGGAGAGAGAAGACTACAGCAGTTCTTC | CASSQDQGLAGERRLQQFF
TRBJ1-1 | few | NA | TRBV9 | 14 | TGTGCCAGCAGCACCCAGACCCCGGGAACTGAAGCTTTCTTT | CASSTQTPGTEAFF
TRBJ1-2 | few | NA | TRBV29-1 | 14 | TGCAGCGTTGAAGAACAGGTTAAAGGCTATGGCTACACCTTC | CSVEEQVKGYGYTF
TRBJ1-2 | few | NA | TRBV5-6 | 13 | TGTGCCAGCATGCCCTGGGGGGGCTATGGCTACACCTTC | CASMPWGGYGYTF
TRBJ2-3 | NA | NA | TRBV7-2 | 13 | TGTGCCAGCAGCCCAATAGGGGGAGATACGCAGTATTTT | CASSPIGGDTQYF
TRBJ2-7 | few | NA | TRBV2 | 14 | TGTGCCAGCAATCGGCTAGTGTACTCCTACGAGCAGTACTTC | CASNRLVYSYEQYF
TRBJ2-6 | NA | NA | TRBV14 | 16 | TGTGCCAGCAGCCAAGACAGGCCGCCTGGGGCCAACGTCCTGACTTTC | CASSQDRPPGANVLTF
TRBJ1-2 | NA | NA | TRBV10-1 | 11 | TGCGCCAGCAGTGGATCGGGACACGCTACCTTC | CASSGSGHATF
TRBJ2-7 | few | NA | TRBV7-2 | 15 | TGTGCCAGCAGCTTAGTGGCGAGGTCCACCTACGAGCAGTACTTC | CASSLVARSTYEQYF
TRBJ2-2 | NA | NA | TRBV28 | 15 | TGTGCCAGCAGTTTCGCAGGGGATTGGGCCGGGGAGCTGTTTTTT | CASSFAGDWAGELFF
TRBJ2-2 | NA | NA | TRBV30 | 12 | TGTGCCTGGGGAAGACTTGCCGGGGAGCTGTTTTTT | CAWGRLAGELFF
TRBJ2-1 | many | NA | TRBV7-2 | 11 | TGTGCCAGCAGCCCCTACAATGAGCAGTTCTTC | CASSPYNEQFF
TRBJ1-1 | NA | NA | TRBV29-1 | 15 | TGCAGCGTTGGAATGCGTCTTGGGATGAACACTGAAGCTTTCTTT | CSVGMRLGMNTEAFF
TRBJ2-3 | many | TRBD1 | TRBV4-2 | 17 | TGTGCCAGCAGCCAAGGAGGGGGCGGATCAAGCACAGATACGCAGTATTTT | CASSQGGGGSSTDTQYF
TRBJ2-1 | NA | TRBD2 | TRBV11-2 | 15 | TGTGCCAGCAGCCGAGGGACTAGCGAAAACAATGAGCAGTTCTTC | CASSRGTSENNEQFF
TRBJ1-5 | NA | NA | TRBV15 | 16 | TGTGCCACCAGCAGCGATAAGGGGGTTGGCAATCAGCCCCAGCATTTT | CATSSDKGVGNQPQHF
TRBJ1-1 | NA | TRBD1 | TRBV29-1 | 13 | TGCAGCGTTCGGACAGGGACGTGGGGTGAAGCTTTCTTT | CSVRTGTWGEAFF
TRBJ2-7 | few | NA | TRBV15 | 15 | TGTGCCACCAGCAGAGACCCCTCGCCGCGGTGGGAGCAGTACTTC | CATSRDPSPRWEQYF
TRBJ1-5 | NA | TRBD1 | TRBV2 | 15 | TGTGCCAGCAGTGAAGGAGGGGGCGCGTATCAGCCCCAGCATTTT | CASSEGGGAYQPQHF
TRBJ2-2 | few | TRBD2 | TRBV7-9 | 14 | TGTGCCAGCAGCAAGAGCGGGAGCTCCGGGGAGCTGTTTTTT | CASSKSGSSGELFF
TRBJ2-5 | few | TRBD2 | TRBV23-1 | 15 | TGCGCCAGCAGTCAATCGACGGGGAGGGGAGAGACCCAGTACTTC | CASSQSTGRGETQYF
TRBJ2-7 | few | NA | TRBV5-1 | 16 | TGCGCCAGCAGCTTGGTGGGGCTCGCAAAGTCCTACGAGCAGTACTTC | CASSLVGLAKSYEQYF
TRBJ2-1 | NA | TRBD2 | TRBV11-2 | 16 | TGTGCCAGCAGCCTAGGGACTAGCGGGAGAAACAATGAGCAGTTCTTC | CASSLGTSGRNNEQFF
TRBJ2-5 | NA | TRBD1 | TRBV4-1 | 13 | TGCGCCAGCAGTCGGACAGGGGGGGAGACCCAGTACTTC | CASSRTGGETQYF
TRBJ2-1 | NA | NA | TRBV7-2 | 13 | TGTGCCAGCAGCTTATCGCTAAACAATGAGCAGTTCTTC | CASSLSLNNEQFF
TRBJ2-3 | many | NA | TRBV10-3 | 13 | TGTGCCATCAGTGAGTCGGGCACAGATACGCAGTATTTT | CAISESGTDTQYF
TRBJ2-7 | NA | NA | TRBV7-2 | 13 | TGTGCCAGCAGCTCCTCTCGACAATACGAGCAGTACTTC | CASSSSRQYEQYF
TRBJ2-7 | medium-sized | NA | TRBV14 | 15 | TGTGCCAGCAGCCAAGCTAGGGGACAAATCTACGAGCAGTACTTC | CASSQARGQIYEQYF
TRBJ2-7 | few | NA | TRBV7-2 | 13 | TGTGCCAGCAGCTTGGTCGCAGCCTACGAGCAGTACTTC | CASSLVAAYEQYF
TRBJ1-4 | NA | NA | TRBV9 | 16 | TGTGCCAGCAGCGTAGCTATCGGGGGCCCGAATGAAAAACTGTTTTTT | CASSVAIGGPNEKLFF
TRBJ2-7 | few | NA | TRBV7-6 | 13 | TGTGCCAGCAGCTTAGGGGTTAACTACGAGCAGTACTTC | CASSLGVNYEQYF
TRBJ2-7 | NA | TRBD2 | TRBV7-9 | 16 | TGTGCCAGCAGCTATGGGACGACTAGCGGGGCTGGCGAGCAGTACTTC | CASSYGTTSGAGEQYF
TRBJ1-1 | NA | NA | TRBV29-1 | 13 | TGCAGCGTTGTAACAGACAAGAACACTGAAGCTTTCTTT | CSVVTDKNTEAFF
TRBJ1-2 | NA | TRBD1 | TRBV4-3 | 16 | TGCGCCAGCAGCCAAGAAGGGACAGGGCTCCACTATGGCTACACCTTC | CASSQEGTGLHYGYTF
TRBJ1-5 | NA | NA | TRBV6-1 | 15 | TGTGCCAGCAGTGCCCCGGGCGGGGTTAATCAGCCCCAGCATTTT | CASSAPGGVNQPQHF
TRBJ2-3 | few | TRBD2 | TRBV15 | 16 | TGTGCCACCAGCAGAGAAACTAGCGGTTTCACAGATACGCAGTATTTT | CATSRETSGFTDTQYF
TRBJ1-1 | many | NA | TRBV14 | 13 | TGTGCCAGCAGCCAGGTGGGGGCCAGGAAAGCTTTCTTT | CASSQVGARKAFF
TRBJ1-3 | many | NA | TRBV29-1 | 13 | TGCAGCGTCCAGGGCTCCTCTGGAAACACCATATATTTT | CSVQGSSGNTIYF
TRBJ2-1 | NA | TRBD2 | TRBV6-4 | 13 | TGTGCCAGCAGTGAGCAAGCGGGATATGAGCAGTTCTTC | CASSEQAGYEQFF
TRBJ2-2 | NA | NA | TRBV5-1 | 14 | TGCGCCAGCAGCTCCGCGGTTGACACCGGGGAGCTGTTTTTT | CASSSAVDTGELFF